These 20 T cell receptor beta chains share one sample of origin, sequenced in a study of shared clonotypes between healthy human individuals. Assay: immunoSEQ multiplex PCR; the TCRdb copy retains only in-frame clones and omits some. The sample carries some 2 million clones, less than 95% recorded once. Positive CCR7 selection of CD45RO-negative cells yielded the naive CD8 cells, and terminally differentiated effector memory CD45RA+ cells were excluded. Source material: naive CD8+ T cells sorted from blood. The origin of the receptors is a man between 18 and 29 years old in good health.

Comment on this clone: The sample contains more than one DNA sequence encoding this CDR3. The chain recombines TRBV9 with TRBJ2-7, with unresolved D. Trimming stripped 0 bases from V and 2 bases from J, with 9 bases between. The germline V gene encodes CDR1 SGDLS and CDR2 YYNGEE. The CDR3 is made up of 14 amino acids. The CDR3 loop reads CASSVGAAPYEQYF. In nucleotides, the CDR3 is TGTGCCAGCAGCGTAGGGGCCGCCCCCTACGAGCAGTACTTC.

The J gene is TRBJ1-2, the V gene TRBV19; D uncertain. From germline, CDR1 is LNHDA and CDR2 SQIVND (reference sequence). CDR3 length: 11 residues. The germline V and J ends were trimmed by 7 bases and 3 bases, with 6 bases remaining between them. DNA of the CDR3: TGTGCCAGTATGGCCCACTATGGCTACACCTTC. This sequence encodes CASMAHYGYTF.

The chain carries TRBV5-6 and TRBJ2-2; D unresolved. The ends were cut back, 0 bases at V and 8 bases at J, with 2 bases in the middle. The CDR3 length is 11 residues. Germline lookup yields CDR1 SGHDT and CDR2 YYEEEE. The CDR3: CASSLEGELFF. CDR3 DNA: TGTGCCAGCAGCTTGGAAGGGGAGCTGTTTTTT.

The chain uses TRBV21-1 and TRBJ1-2; no DNA check was done on the table's D call, TRBD1. TRBV21-1 is listed as a pseudogene. The CDR3 is 18 residues long. This CDR3 reads CASIPRQPGQGGDYGYTF. The CDR3 DNA reads as TGTGCCAGCATCCCCCGTCAACCGGGACAGGGGGGGGACTATGGCTACACCTTC.

For this clone: One base away lies a much larger clone, so this may be a sequencing read error. The chain carries TRBV11-2 and TRBJ2-5, with TRBD2 identical over 11 bases. Judging by the DNA end, TRBJ2-7 fits better; the J call may be wrong. Germline assignment: CDR1 SGHAT and CDR2 FQNNGV. This CDR3 contains 14 residues. The DNA for the CDR3 is TGTGCCAGCAGCGTTAGCGGGAGGGCCTACGAGCAGTACTTC. This encodes CASSVSGRAYEQYF.

This chain joins TRBV19 and TRBJ1-5; D call uncertain. CDR1 LNHDA and CDR2 SQIVND come from the germline V gene (reference sequence). The ends were cut back, 0 bases at V and 0 bases at J, with 6 bases in the middle. The CDR3 extends over 15 amino acids. The CDR3 DNA reads as TGTGCCAGTAGTATAGATTTCCATAGCAATCAGCCCCAGCATTTT. Its protein is CASSIDFHSNQPQHF. The full variable domain, with the rest looked up from reference TRBV19 and TRBJ1-5, is DGGITQSPKYLFRKEGQNVTLSCEQNLNHDAMYWYRQDPGQGLRLIYYSQIVNDFQKGDIAEGYSVSREKKESFPLTVTSAQKNPTAFYLCASSIDFHSNQPQHFGDGTRLSIL.

The chain uses TRBV4-1 and TRBJ2-3, with TRBD2 matching 8 bases. This CDR3 is 18 amino acids long. Germline assignment: CDR1 MGHRA and CDR2 YSYEKL. J lost 3 bases, V lost 0 bases, and 11 bases had no gene match. CDR3 sequence (DNA): TGCGCCAGCAGCCAAGAACCCGGATTAGCGGGAACAACAGATACGCAGTATTTT. Amino acid sequence: CASSQEPGLAGTTDTQYF.

The DNA of the CDR3 is TGTGCCAGCAGCCAGTGGGACAGCTCTGGAAACACCATATATTTT. Translated, it gives CASSQWDSSGNTIYF. The genes are TRBV5-4 and TRBJ1-3; TRBD1 matches at 7 bases. The CDR3 loop spans 15 amino acids. The ends lost 4 bases at V and 0 bases at J; junction bases unmatched: 4. CDR1 is SGHNT, CDR2 YYREEE, per germline (reference sequence).

The J gene is TRBJ1-4, the V gene TRBV6-6; possibly TRBD1 for D (6 bases). Germline lookup yields CDR1 MNHNY and CDR2 SVGAGI (reference sequence). V was trimmed by 0 bases and J by 14 bases, leaving 16 bases between them. This CDR3 contains 14 residues. The CDR3 region is CASSYSSSGVMLFF. As DNA, the CDR3 is TGTGCCAGCAGTTACTCGTCGTCAGGGGTAATGCTGTTTTTT.

This clone was counted once. CDR3 protein: CASSPGAASGRDTQYF. CDR3 nucleotides: TGTGCCAGCAGCCCAGGGGCGGCTAGTGGGAGGGATACGCAGTATTTT. The gene calls are TRBV7-9 and TRBJ2-3; perhaps D is TRBD1 or TRBD2 (6 bases each). The V end lost 5 bases, the J end lost 6 bases, and 21 bases lay between the germline ends. CDR3 length: 16 amino acids. Germline CDR1 reads SEHNR; CDR2 reads FQNEAQ (reference sequence).

This clone was picked up one time. The sample holds other DNA sequences that translate to the same CDR3. This chain connects TRBV5-4 to TRBJ2-5; no definite D call. V lost 1 base to trimming and J lost 5 bases, with 9 bases between them. Germline assignment: CDR1 SGHNT and CDR2 YYREEE (reference sequence). The CDR3 is made up of 13 amino acids. The CDR3, as DNA: TGTGCCAGCAGCTTGAAGGGCAGCGAGACCCAGTACTTC. Translation: CASSLKGSETQYF.

The gene calls are TRBV27 and TRBJ2-1, with D perhaps TRBD1 (5 bases). The CDR3 covers 16 residues. Trimming shortened V by 2 bases and J by 1 base, and 12 bases separated the two germline ends. Germline V CDR1 and CDR2: MNHEY, SMNVEV (reference sequence). The CDR3: CASSLDRTVSYNEQFF. DNA of the CDR3: TGTGCCAGCAGTTTAGACAGAACAGTTTCCTACAATGAGCAGTTCTTC.

This chain uses TRBV5-1 with TRBJ2-3, with a weak D call TRBD2 (6 bases). This CDR3 has 15 residues. Trimming removed 0 bases from V and 6 bases from J, with 14 bases in between. The germline V gene encodes CDR1 SGHRS and CDR2 YFSETQ. CDR3 sequence reads: CASSLVGGPGDTQYF. CDR3 coding DNA: TGCGCCAGCAGCTTGGTCGGAGGGCCAGGGGATACGCAGTATTTT.

A note on this clone: The sample holds other DNA sequences that translate to the same CDR3. The chain recombines TRBV28 with TRBJ2-3, with D unclear. The CDR3 totals 12 residues. Per the germline V gene, CDR1 is MDHEN and CDR2 is SYDVKM. Deletions cut 3 bases from V and 5 bases from J, with 6 bases between. CDR3 coding DNA: TGTGCCAGCAGTTTGTCCGGAGATACGCAGTATTTT. It specifies CASSLSGDTQYF. The variable domain in full, completed from reference TRBV28 and TRBJ2-3, reads DVKVTQSSRYLVKRTGEKVFLECVQDMDHENMFWYRQDPGLGLRLIYFSYDVKMKEKGDIPEGYSVSREKKERFSLILESASTNQTSMYLCASSLSGDTQYFGPGTRLTVL.

The chain links TRBV6-6 to TRBJ2-4; 8 bases fit TRBD2. Trimming cost V 8 bases and J 1 base; bases outside gene matches: 7. The CDR3 extends over 15 amino acids. The germline V gene encodes CDR1 MNHNY and CDR2 SVGAGI (reference sequence). As DNA, the CDR3 is TGTGCCAGCTCGGACTTAGCGGGGGCCAAAAACATTCAGTACTTC. Translation gives CASSDLAGAKNIQYF.

This clone was observed once. The rearrangement joins TRBV4-1 to TRBJ1-2; D call uncertain. The CDR3 extends over 15 amino acids. Per the germline V gene, CDR1 is MGHRA and CDR2 is YSYEKL. With 3 bases removed from V and 5 bases from J, the gap between germline ends came to 16 bases. CDR3: CASSHASWEGYGYTF. The CDR3 DNA reads as TGCGCCAGCAGCCATGCCAGCTGGGAAGGATATGGCTACACCTTC.

This chain joins TRBV11-3 and TRBJ2-5; TRBD2 might be the D (5 bases). Germline values: CDR1 SGHNT, CDR2 YENEEA. Trimming took off 1 base at V and 5 bases at J, with 14 bases between the two ends. This CDR3 comprises 15 residues. This CDR3 is CASSLGVGIVETQYF. The CDR3 DNA sequence: TGTGCCAGCAGCTTAGGGGTCGGGATCGTGGAGACCCAGTACTTC.

The chain employs TRBV5-6 and TRBJ2-7, with a weak D call TRBD2 (5 bases). The CDR3 covers 17 residues. Germline V gives CDR1 SGHDT, CDR2 YYEEEE. V lost 4 bases to trimming and J lost 1 base, with 21 bases between them. As DNA, the CDR3 is TGTGCCAGCAGCCATGCAAGTTTCGGGGTTTTGTCCTACGAGCAGTACTTC. Encoded protein: CASSHASFGVLSYEQYF. Full variable domain (rest looked up from reference TRBV5-6 and TRBJ2-7): DAGVTQSPTHLIKTRGQQVTLRCSPKSGHDTVSWYQQALGQGPQFIFQYYEEEERQRGNFPDRFSGHQFPNYSSELNVNALLLGDSALYLCASSHASFGVLSYEQYFGPGTRLTVT.

This chain connects TRBV28 to TRBJ2-2; 12 bases align to TRBD2. The CDR3 loop spans 14 amino acids. Per germline, CDR1 MDHEN and CDR2 SYDVKM. The V and J ends lost 6 bases and 7 bases, in that order; junction bases with no gene match: 3. The CDR3 region has the DNA TGTGCCAGCAGGCTAGCGGGGGGGAACGGGGAGCTGTTTTTT. This translates into CASRLAGGNGELFF.

This chain joins TRBV5-6 and TRBJ1-1; D not resolved. The ends were cut back, 4 bases at V and 8 bases at J, with 3 bases in the middle. The CDR3 runs to 9 residues. Germline V lookup: CDR1 SGHDT, CDR2 YYEEEE. CDR3 amino acids: CASSHEAFF. The CDR3 DNA follows: TGTGCCAGCAGCCACGAAGCTTTCTTT.